The present TCR beta chain was sequenced within a study of cytomegalovirus exposure and HLA in healthy donors. Study observations and caveats: Most observed TCR sequences were rare, whereas some public TCRs were detected in many donors. The study listed approximately 160 cytomegalovirus-associated TCR beta chains. For most TCR beta V segments, an earlier analysis put the productive rate at about 87% or about 30% of the time.

Between the trimmed V and J ends, which lost 0 bases and 5 bases, there was a span of 10 bases. The germline V gene has CDR1 MNHEY and CDR2 SMNVEV (reference sequence). This CDR3 comprises 14 residues. A note on this clone: What it binds is not known.

The PCR ran on 60 Vbeta and 13 Jbeta primers. Original analysis: In a later analysis, the count reached some 75 million unique TCR beta chains, with roughly 11 million shared. Method: immunoSEQ multiplex PCR; TCRdb's copy keeps in-frame clones and lacks some. The V and J calls and clone size were taken over from that table, and D and trimming were inferred from the DNA. This table holds roughly 200,000 clones, 70% to 85% found once. This chain links TRBV27 with TRBJ1-2; D is unresolved. The source of this sequence is a woman in her sixties in good health and CMV-seropositive. The sample consisted of PBMCs. The CDR3 spells CASSLSWAGYGYTF. As DNA, the CDR3 is TGTGCCAGCAGTTTATCGTGGGCGGGATATGGCTACACCTTC.